The sequence of this T cell receptor beta chain was determined in a study of shared clonotypes between healthy human individuals (dated by TCRdb to about 2020). Context from the whole study: A few men and a couple of women, aged 18 to 49 years, made up the cohort. Different laboratories and diverse techniques were used to prepare libraries and sequence TCR repertoires, to increase sequencing depth and limit assay-specific biases. For each donor, CD4 naive and CD4 memory were each given three plates, CD8 naive was given two plates, and CD8 memory was given one plate. Each donor's leukapheresis produced roughly between roughly 0.85 and 9.5 billion PBMCs. The study deeply sequenced blood TCR repertoires of five healthy adults to estimate repertoire size and the extent of clonotype sharing between individuals. General study outcomes and caveats: Estimated clonotype richness was generally larger for naive than for memory subsets. Pairwise subsampling indicated that sequencing depth was expected to affect the degree of clonotype sharing among donors. Because the study included only a small number of donors, the genetic and exposure-history diversity represented was limited. Sharing across a few donors was observed for around 4.8% of naive CD4, over 3% of naive CD8, over 2% of memory CD4, and around 0.42% of memory CD8 clonotypes. Incomplete sequencing was indicated by rarefaction of sorted-subset datasets, despite the large sequencing depth. Compared with non-shared clonotypes, the clonotypes found in all four sorted-subset donors had higher generation probabilities. Sampling was restricted to blood, and TCR repertoires in tissues likely differ from the TCR repertoires found in blood.

Notes on this clone: Its antigen has not been determined. No base qualities exist here, and no much larger clone lies one base off it.

Using the deep immunoSEQ assay, multiplex PCR amplified TCR CDR3 regions from genomic DNA. Extracted genomic DNA from each cell subset was spread evenly across all wells of several immunoSEQ 96-well plates, with each plate serving as a replicate. Each replicate PCR for sorted subsets received about 180 ng genomic DNA, equal to roughly 30,000 T cell genomes. Purified libraries were measured with a Qubit 3.0 fluorometer, size-checked on a Bioanalyzer 2100, and measured again with the KAPA Library Quantification kit. A separate single-read 150-cycle Illumina NextSeq 550 flow cell was used to sequence each immunoSEQ 96-well plate. Processing in the source paper ran as follows. Because the immunoSEQ output held only junctional sequences and lacked quality scores, the filtering could not match the filtering applied to full-length reads. To assign V/J genes and CDR3, sequences were annotated using PyIR, a Python wrapper for IgBLAST v1.9, with IMGT germline references. Reads were removed for weak V/J assignments (E-value above 1e-6), missing CDR3, stop codons, out-of-frame junctions, or ambiguous translated residues. V3J clonotypes were defined as sequences sharing an identical inferred V gene, J gene, and CDR3 amino acid sequence. Percentage overlap between repertoires was computed as shared unique clonotypes divided by the size of the smaller repertoire. Three approaches were used to assess repertoire richness: RTK rarefaction, the Chao1 estimator, and Recon v2.1 estimates of unobserved clonotypes. For all TCRbeta clonotypes obtained by the gDNA method from four donors, generation probabilities were computed with OLGA. In TCRdb, the immuneACCESS table is reduced to in-frame sequences with V and J assigned. These tables do not hold every clone; where another copy was compared, an unresolved V gene accounts for under half, and the others remain unexplained. V and J calls and clone size follow that table, whereas D and trimming were derived from the DNA. The sample table contains under 850,000 clones; only one count was recorded for around 92% of them. The top ten constitute under 30% of the sample.

CD8 naive samples consisted of CD45RO-negative cells that were positively selected for CCR7, yielding a CD45RA+CCR7+ population without TemRA cells. Healthy HIV-negative adults with no recently reported acute infections or vaccinations were included as donors. Every donor was a Caucasian adult living in Nashville, Tennessee, USA. Blood was collected by leukapheresis, and PBMCs were isolated by Ficoll-Histopaque density gradient centrifugation and then cryopreserved in liquid nitrogen vapor phase. Analytical flow cytometry was used to check the purity and quantity of each magnetically sorted T cell population. Genomic DNA was isolated from each sorted fraction and quantified by UV absorbance on a Nanodrop 2000c. CDR3 length: 13 amino acids, cysteine to phenylalanine. The only DNA kept is the CDR3, 39 bases in frame from the first base. The trim is 4 bases for V and 4 bases for J, with a gap of 10 bases between the germline ends. The germline V gene (reference sequence) yields SEHNR for CDR1 and FQNEAQ for CDR2.

Sequencing was done on a sample of naive CD8+ T cells sorted from blood. Taken with the paper, the label for cell subset or site translates to: CD45RA+CCR7+. This chain is built from TRBV7-9 and TRBJ2-5; the D gene cannot be resolved reliably. The source is a man aged 25 to 40 in good health. CDR3 sequence: CASSSTPRETQYF. DNA sequence: TGTGCCAGCAGCTCTACCCCCCGAGAGACCCAGTACTTC.